This T cell receptor beta chain was retrieved from a study of T cells in Graves' hyperthyroidism and ophthalmopathy. CDR3 size: 15 residues. After removal of 0 bases from V and 7 bases from J, the junction contained 2 bases not matched to a gene. Germline CDR1 is LGHDT and CDR2 is YNNKEL (reference sequence). TCR beta CDR3 sequences were amplified from RNA transcripts. The HTBI primer set drove a first-round RT-PCR of the TCR CDR3. TCRdb ran MiXCR on the multiplex PCR reads and lists one entry per CDR3 protein. The sample includes 500,000 to 750,000 distinct CDR3 sequences, just over 45% seen only once; the top ten take around 7.7%. Uncontrolled infections, other autoimmune diseases, pregnancy or lactation led to exclusion of patients. This clonotype was counted only a few times.

Specimen: peripheral blood or thyroid tissue (not recorded which). V usage is TRBV3-1 and J usage is TRBJ1-6, with TRBD1 identical over 8 bases. The receptor's source is a woman between 18 and 29 years old with Graves' hyperthyroidism. CDR3 DNA: TGTGCCAGCAGCCAAGAGTGGACAGGGAATTCACCCCTCCACTTT. Translated: CASSQEWTGNSPLHF.